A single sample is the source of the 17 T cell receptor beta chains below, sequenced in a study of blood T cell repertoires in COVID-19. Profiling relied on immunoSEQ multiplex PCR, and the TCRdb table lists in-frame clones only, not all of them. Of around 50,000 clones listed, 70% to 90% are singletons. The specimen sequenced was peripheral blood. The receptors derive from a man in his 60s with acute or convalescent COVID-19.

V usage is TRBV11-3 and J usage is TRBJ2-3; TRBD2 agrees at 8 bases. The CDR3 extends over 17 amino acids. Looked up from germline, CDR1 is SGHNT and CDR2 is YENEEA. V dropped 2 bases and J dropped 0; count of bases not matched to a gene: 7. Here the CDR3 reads CASSLRTSQGSTDTQYF. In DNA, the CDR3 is TGTGCCAGCAGCTTAAGGACTAGCCAAGGGAGCACAGATACGCAGTATTTT. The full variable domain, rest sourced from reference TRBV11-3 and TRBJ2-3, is EAGVVQSPRYKIIEKKQPVAFWCNPISGHNTLYWYLQNLGQGPELLIRYENEEAVDDSQLPKDRFSAERLKGVDSTLKIQPAELGDSAVYLCASSLRTSQGSTDTQYFGPGTRLTVL.

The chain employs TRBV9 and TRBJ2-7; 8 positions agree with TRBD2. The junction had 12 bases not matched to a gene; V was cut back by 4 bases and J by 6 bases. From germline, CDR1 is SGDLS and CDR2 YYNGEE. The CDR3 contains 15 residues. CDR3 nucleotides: TGTGCCAGCAGCCAAGGAAGAGCGGGAGTCTCCGAGCAGTACTTC. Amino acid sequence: CASSQGRAGVSEQYF.

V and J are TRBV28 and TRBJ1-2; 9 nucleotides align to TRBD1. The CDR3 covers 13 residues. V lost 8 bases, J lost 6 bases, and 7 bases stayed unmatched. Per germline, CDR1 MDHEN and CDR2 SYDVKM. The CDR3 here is CASRWTGDDGYTF. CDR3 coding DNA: TGTGCCAGCCGGTGGACAGGGGACGATGGCTACACCTTC.

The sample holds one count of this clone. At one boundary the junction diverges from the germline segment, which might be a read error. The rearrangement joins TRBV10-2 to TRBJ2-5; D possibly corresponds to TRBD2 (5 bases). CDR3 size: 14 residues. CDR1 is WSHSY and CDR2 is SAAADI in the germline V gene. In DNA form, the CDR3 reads TGCGCCAGTAGTGATGCAGGTCGAGGGGAGACCCAGTACTTC. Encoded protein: CASSDAGRGETQYF.

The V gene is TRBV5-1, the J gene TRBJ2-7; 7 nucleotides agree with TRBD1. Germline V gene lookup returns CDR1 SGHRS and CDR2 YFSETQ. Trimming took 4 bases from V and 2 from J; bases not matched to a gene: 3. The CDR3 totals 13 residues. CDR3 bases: TGCGCCAGCAGCCGACAGGGTCCCTACGAGCAGTACTTC. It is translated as CASSRQGPYEQYF.

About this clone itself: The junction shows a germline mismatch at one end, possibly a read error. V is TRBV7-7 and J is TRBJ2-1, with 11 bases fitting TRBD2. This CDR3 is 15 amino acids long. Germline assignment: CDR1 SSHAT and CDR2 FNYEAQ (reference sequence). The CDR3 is CASSPTSGNYNEQFF. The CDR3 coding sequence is TGTGCTAGCAGCCCGACTAGCGGGAACTACAATGAGCAGTTCTTC.

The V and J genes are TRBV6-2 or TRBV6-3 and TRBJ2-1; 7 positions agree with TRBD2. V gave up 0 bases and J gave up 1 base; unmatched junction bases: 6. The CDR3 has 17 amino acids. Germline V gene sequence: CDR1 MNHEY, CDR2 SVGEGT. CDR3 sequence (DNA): TGTGCCAGCAGTTACTCCGGACTAGTCGGGTCCTACAATGAGCAGTTCTTC. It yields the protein CASSYSGLVGSYNEQFF.

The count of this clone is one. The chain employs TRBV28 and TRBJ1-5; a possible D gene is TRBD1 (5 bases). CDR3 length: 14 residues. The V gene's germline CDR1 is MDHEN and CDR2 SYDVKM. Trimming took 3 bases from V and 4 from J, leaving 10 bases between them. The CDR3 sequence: CASSLGGRNQPQHF. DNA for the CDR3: TGTGCCAGCAGTTTGGGGGGGAGGAATCAGCCCCAGCATTTT.

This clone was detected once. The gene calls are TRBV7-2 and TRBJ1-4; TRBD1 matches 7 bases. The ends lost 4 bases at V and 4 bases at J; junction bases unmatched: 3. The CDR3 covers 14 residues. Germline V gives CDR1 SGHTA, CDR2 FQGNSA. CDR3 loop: CASSSRQGNEKLFF. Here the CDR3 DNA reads TGTGCCAGCAGCTCCCGACAGGGTAATGAAAAACTGTTTTTT.

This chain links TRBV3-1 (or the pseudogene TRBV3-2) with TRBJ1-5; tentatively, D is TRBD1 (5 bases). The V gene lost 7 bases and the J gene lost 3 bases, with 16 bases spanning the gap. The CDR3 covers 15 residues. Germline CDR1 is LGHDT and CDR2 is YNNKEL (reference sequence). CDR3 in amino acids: CASTPGPGFNQPQHF. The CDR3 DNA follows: TGTGCCAGCACCCCAGGGCCTGGATTCAATCAGCCCCAGCATTTT.

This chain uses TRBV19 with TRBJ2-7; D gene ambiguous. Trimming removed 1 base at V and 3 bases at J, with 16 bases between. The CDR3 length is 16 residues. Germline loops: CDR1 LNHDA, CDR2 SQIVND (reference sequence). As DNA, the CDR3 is TGTGCCAGTAGTATAGGGCCCGGCTTCGGAGACTACGAGCAGTACTTC. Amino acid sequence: CASSIGPGFGDYEQYF.

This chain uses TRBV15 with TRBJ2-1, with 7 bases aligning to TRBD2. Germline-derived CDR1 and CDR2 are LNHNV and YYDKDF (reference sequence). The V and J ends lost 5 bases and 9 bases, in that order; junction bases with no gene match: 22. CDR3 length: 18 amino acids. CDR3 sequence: CATSRDAVAGVGRGEQFF. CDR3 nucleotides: TGTGCCACCAGCCGGGACGCGGTGGCGGGAGTCGGTCGCGGTGAGCAGTTCTTC.

In DNA, the CDR3 is TGTGCCAGCAAACTACAGGGAGCGAACACTGAAGCTTTCTTT. It codes for CASKLQGANTEAFF. The chain is built from TRBV6-5 and TRBJ1-1; possibly TRBD1 for D (6 bases). Deletions cut 7 bases from V and 1 base from J, with 13 bases between. Germline-derived CDR1 and CDR2 are MNHEY and SVGAGI. There are 14 residues in the CDR3.

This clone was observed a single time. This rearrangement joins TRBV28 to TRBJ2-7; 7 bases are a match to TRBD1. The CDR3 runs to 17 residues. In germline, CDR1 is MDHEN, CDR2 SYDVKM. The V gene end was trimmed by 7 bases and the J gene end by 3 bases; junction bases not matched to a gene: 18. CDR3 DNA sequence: TGTGCCAGCACCCTTGGATCCGGGGCAGGGGGTGGCTACGAGCAGTACTTC. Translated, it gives CASTLGSGAGGGYEQYF.

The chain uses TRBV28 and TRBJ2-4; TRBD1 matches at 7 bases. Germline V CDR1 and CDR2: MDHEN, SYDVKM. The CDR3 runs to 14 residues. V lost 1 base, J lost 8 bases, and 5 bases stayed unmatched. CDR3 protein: CASSLFGQGDIQYF. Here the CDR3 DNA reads TGTGCCAGCAGTTTATTTGGGCAGGGGGACATTCAGTACTTC.

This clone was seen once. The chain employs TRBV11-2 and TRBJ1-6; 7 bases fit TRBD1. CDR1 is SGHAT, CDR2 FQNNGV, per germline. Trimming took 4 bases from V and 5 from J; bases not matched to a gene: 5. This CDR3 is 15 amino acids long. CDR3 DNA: TGTGCCAGCAGCTCCCGGGACAGAAATAATTCACCCCTCCACTTT. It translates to CASSSRDRNNSPLHF.

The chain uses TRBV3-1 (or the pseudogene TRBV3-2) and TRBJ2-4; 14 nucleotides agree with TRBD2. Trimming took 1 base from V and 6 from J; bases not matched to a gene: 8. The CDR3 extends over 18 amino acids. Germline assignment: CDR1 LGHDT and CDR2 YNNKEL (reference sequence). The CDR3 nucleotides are TGTGCCAGCAGCCAAGTGGGAGGGACTAGCGGGAGTGTAAACATTCAGTACTTC. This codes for CASSQVGGTSGSVNIQYF.